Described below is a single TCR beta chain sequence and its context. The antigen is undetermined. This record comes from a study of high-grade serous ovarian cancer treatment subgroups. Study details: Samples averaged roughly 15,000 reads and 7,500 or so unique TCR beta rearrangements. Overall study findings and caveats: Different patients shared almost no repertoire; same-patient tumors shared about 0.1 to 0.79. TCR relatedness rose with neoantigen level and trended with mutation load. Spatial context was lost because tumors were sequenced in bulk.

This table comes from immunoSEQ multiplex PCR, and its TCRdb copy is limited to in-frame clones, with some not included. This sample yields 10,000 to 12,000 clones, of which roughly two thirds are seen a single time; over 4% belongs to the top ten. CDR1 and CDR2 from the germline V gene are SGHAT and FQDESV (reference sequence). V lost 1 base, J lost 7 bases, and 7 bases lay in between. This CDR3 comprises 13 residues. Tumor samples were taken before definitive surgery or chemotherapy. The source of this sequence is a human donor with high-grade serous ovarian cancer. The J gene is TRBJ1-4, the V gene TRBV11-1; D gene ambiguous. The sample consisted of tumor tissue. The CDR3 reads CASSLGRGEKLFF. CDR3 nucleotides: TGTGCCAGCAGCTTAGGGCGTGGTGAAAAACTGTTTTTT.